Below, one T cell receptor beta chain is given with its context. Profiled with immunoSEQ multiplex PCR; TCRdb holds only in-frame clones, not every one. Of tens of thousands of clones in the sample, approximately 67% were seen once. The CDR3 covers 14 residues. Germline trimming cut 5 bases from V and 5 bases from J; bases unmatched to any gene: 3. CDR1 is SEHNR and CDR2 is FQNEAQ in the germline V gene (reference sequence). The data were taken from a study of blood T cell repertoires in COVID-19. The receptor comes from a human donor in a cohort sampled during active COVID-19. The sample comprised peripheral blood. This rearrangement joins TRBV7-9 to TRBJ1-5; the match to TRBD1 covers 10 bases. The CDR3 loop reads CASSRTGGHQPQHF. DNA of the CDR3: TGTGCCAGCAGCCGGACAGGGGGACATCAGCCCCAGCATTTT.